A selection of T cell receptor beta chains follows, all from one sample in a study of CD8+ T cells in alopecia areata. Profiling relied on immunoSEQ multiplex PCR, and the TCRdb table lists in-frame clones only, not all of them. Here the sample spans around 190,000 clones, roughly 60% being singletons. The sample consisted of CD4+ T cells sorted from blood, taken at week 24, from a patient treated with tofacitinib. Source of these receptors: a human donor with alopecia areata. The conserved cysteine and the conserved F or W are not part of the CDR3 here. The D gene is left open where the match is weak.

v_call d_call cdr3_aa
TRBV11-2 TRBD2 ASSLGLAGGQGEQF
TRBV18 - ASSPLGNEQF
TRBV2 TRBD1 ASSQDRGRMVGYNEQF
TRBV15 TRBD1 ATSREGTGAYEQY
TRBV30 - ACGGHQHGDTQY
TRBV29-1 TRBD2 SVRRGLSYEQY
TRBV6-6 TRBD1 ASSYRGQETQY
TRBV15 - ATSRDRGVDTQY
TRBV9 - ASSAPTGGEQY
TRBV11-3 TRBD1 ASSLSRDRGGNTEAF
TRBV10-3 - AISENGGASLETQY
TRBV6-1 - ASSSSKNQPQH
TRBV2 - ASSEDTGQPQH
TRBV5-1 - ASTPSSLMNTEAF
TRBV29-1 - SVDDGTDTQY
TRBV21-1 - ASSRRTGGIYNEQF
TRBV20-1 - SLRLNTEAF
TRBV19 TRBD1 ASSIQGQEIL
TRBV30 - AWSLGGNTEAF
TRBV10-3 - AITTGLTGYGYT
TRBV30 TRBD1 AYRTGDNQPQH
TRBV29-1 - SVESAEGTQY
TRBV25-1 TRBD2 ASSSLAGAYEQF
TRBV7-2 - ASSNHRVNTEAF
TRBV6-5 TRBD1 ASSSLRQGNTYEQY
TRBV10-3 - AISPLGREGYGYT
TRBV6-5 - ASSYGGPGYGYT
TRBV4-3 TRBD2 ASSQDLAGISDTQY
TRBV30 - AWRPGVNSNTEAF
TRBV15 TRBD1 ATSRVTGVGNTEAF
TRBV2 TRBD1 ASSGGQGANTEAF
TRBV30 TRBD2 AWSGSGFYEQY
TRBV14 - ASSQWMPASNTEAF
TRBV30 - AWSVGRPGGSPLH